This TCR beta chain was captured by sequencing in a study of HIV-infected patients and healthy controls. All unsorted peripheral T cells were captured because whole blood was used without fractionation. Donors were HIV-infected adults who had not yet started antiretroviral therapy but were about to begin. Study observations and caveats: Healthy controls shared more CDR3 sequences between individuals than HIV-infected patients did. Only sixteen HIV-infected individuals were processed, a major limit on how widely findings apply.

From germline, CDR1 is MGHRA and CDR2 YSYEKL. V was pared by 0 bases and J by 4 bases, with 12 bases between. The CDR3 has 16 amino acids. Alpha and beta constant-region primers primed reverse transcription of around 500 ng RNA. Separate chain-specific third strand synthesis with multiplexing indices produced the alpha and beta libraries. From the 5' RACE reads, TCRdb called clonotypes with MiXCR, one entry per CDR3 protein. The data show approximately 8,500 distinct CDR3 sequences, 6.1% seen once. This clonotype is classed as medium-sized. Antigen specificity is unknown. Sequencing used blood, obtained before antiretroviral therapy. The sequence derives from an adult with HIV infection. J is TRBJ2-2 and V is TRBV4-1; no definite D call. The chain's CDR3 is CASSQDPRVGTGELFF. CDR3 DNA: TGCGCCAGCAGCCAAGATCCCCGGGTTGGCACCGGGGAGCTGTTTTTT.